This T cell receptor (beta chain) stems from a study of T cells in Graves' hyperthyroidism and ophthalmopathy. On the study more broadly: Peripheral blood was collected at initial diagnosis, before any treatment.

This clonotype has a count of ten or more. Graves' hyperthyroidism showing no ophthalmopathy progression within 18 months was considered stable. On the basis of clinical symptoms, serum thyroxine and TRAb, thyroid ultrasound and orbital computed tomography, diagnoses were made. Using RNA transcripts as the source, TCR beta CDR3 regions were amplified. Using the HTBI primer set, a first-round RT-PCR was run on the TCR CDR3. TCRdb used MiXCR to reprocess the multiplex PCR reads, holding one entry per CDR3 protein. The sample records about 560,000 distinct CDR3 sequences, 15% to 20% being singletons. Per the germline V gene, CDR1 is SGHAT and CDR2 is FQNNGV. The V and J ends lost 1 base and 4 bases, in that order; junction bases with no gene match: 6. There are 15 residues in the CDR3.

Sequenced sample: blood. The genes are TRBV11-2 and TRBJ1-2, with TRBD1 identical over 7 bases. The receptor comes from a woman younger than 30 with Graves' hyperthyroidism. The CDR3 nucleotides are TGTGCCAGCAGCTTAGTGGATACAGGGGTCTATGGCTACACCTTC. Amino acids: CASSLVDTGVYGYTF.